This TCR beta chain appears in the sequencing data of a study of STAT5B mutations in CD4+ large granular lymphocyte leukemia (dated by TCRdb to 2022 to 2024). In terms of the full investigation: Among the healthy controls, the CDR3 'QG' motif was associated with a particular HLA allele. The study compared the TCRbeta repertoires of patients with CD4+ T-cell large granular lymphocyte leukemia against those of healthy blood donors. The purity of purified fractions was confirmed by flow cytometry on FACSCanto II or FACSVerse to exceed 95% among lymphocytes. The paper's findings and limits, for the study overall: Main leukemic clonotypes were private to each patient, although about 25% appeared at low frequency in other patients' non-leukemic repertoires. TRBV06-family usage was enriched among the top patient clones (8/27) compared with healthy controls (2/35). The data were not HLA-matched, and the relatively small sample size could explain the higher clonality seen in CD4+ compared with CD8+ T-LGLL. Compared with healthy CD4+ repertoires, CD4-sorted patient repertoires appeared more clonal, and this difference remained even after the putative leukemic clones were removed.

The immunoSEQ assay at survey resolution was applied to genomic DNA for sequencing of TCRbeta rearrangements. The study's processing was this. A lowest detectable productive clonotype frequency of 2.59 x 10-5 was observed in the TCR sequencing data. Only productive TCRbeta rearrangements, defined as complete and in-frame sequences, were included in the analyses. The clonality of each sample was calculated as Simpson clonality in the immunoSEQ Analyzer version 3.0. Clones were categorized by frequency as very rare, small, medium, large (1-20%) or hyperexpanded (>20%). Generation probabilities were estimated with OLGA 1.2.3, V-gene circos plots were generated with VDJtools, specificities were searched for in VDJdb, and CDR3 motifs were identified with GLIPH. TCRdb obtained this table from immuneACCESS and retained in-frame rearrangements with V and J assigned. These tables miss some clones; where compared with another copy, unresolved V genes account for less than half of the shortfall, and the remainder is unexplained. The DNA was the basis for D and trimming; V, J and clone size are from that table. The sample data list some 40,000 clones, and approximately 86% of these were observed just once. Roughly 2.5% of the sample lies in the top ten.

CDR1 and CDR2, per the germline V gene (reference sequence), are MNHEY and SMNVEV. Reading from cysteine to phenylalanine, the CDR3 counts 15 amino acids. Of the read, only the CDR3 DNA is kept; its 45 bases are in frame from base 1. V is pared back by 0 bases and J by 0 bases, with 6 bases lying between the germline termini. As concerns this clone: Its antigen specificity is not known. It has no much larger one-base neighbor in the sample; base qualities were not kept.

The healthy control group was made up of 30 to 45 blood donors, and the Finnish Red Cross blood service supplied their buffy coats. All TCR-sequenced material derived from peripheral blood: patient blood samples and healthy donor buffy coats. Ficoll-Hypaque gradient centrifugation was used to isolate peripheral blood mononuclear cells. CD4+ cells were magnetically purified from the buffy coats of healthy controls. Genomic DNA was extracted using the Gentra Puregene Cell and Tissue kit, and a Qubit 2.0 fluorometer was used to quantify it. Input material: CD4+ T cells from blood buffy coats. This chain is built from TRBV27 and TRBJ1-5; a confident D gene designation cannot be given. The clonotype originates from a human donor in good health. The CDR3 protein sequence reads: CASSLSPLSNQPQHF. The nucleotide sequence is given as TGTGCCAGCAGTTTATCGCCGCTTAGCAATCAGCCCCAGCATTTT.